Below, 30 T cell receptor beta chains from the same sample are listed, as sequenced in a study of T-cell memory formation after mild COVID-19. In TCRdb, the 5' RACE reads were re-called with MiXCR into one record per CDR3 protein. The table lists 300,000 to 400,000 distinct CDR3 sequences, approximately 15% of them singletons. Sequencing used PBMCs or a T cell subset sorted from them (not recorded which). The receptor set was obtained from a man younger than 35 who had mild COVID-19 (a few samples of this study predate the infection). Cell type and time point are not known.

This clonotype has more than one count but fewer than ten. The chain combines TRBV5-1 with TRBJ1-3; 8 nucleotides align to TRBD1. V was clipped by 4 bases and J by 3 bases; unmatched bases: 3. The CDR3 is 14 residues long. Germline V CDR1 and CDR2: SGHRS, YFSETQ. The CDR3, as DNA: TGCGCCAGCAGCGCGGGGACAGGTGGAAACACCATATATTTT. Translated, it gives CASSAGTGGNTIYF.

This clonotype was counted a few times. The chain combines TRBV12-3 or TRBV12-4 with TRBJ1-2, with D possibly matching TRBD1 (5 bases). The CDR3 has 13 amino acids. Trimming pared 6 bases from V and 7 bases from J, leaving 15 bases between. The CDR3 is CASSAAGTGGYTF. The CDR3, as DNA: TGTGCCAGCAGCGCAGCCGGGACCGGTGGCTACACCTTC.

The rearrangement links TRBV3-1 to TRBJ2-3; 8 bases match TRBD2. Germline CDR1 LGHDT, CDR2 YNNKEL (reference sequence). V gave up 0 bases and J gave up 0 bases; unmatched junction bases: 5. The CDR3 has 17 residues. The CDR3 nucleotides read TGTGCCAGCAGCCAAGACGGCCGGGGGGGTAGCACAGATACGCAGTATTTT. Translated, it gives CASSQDGRGGSTDTQYF.

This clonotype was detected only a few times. The CDR3 region is CASSDRKTGNTEAFF. In nucleotides, the CDR3 is TGCGCCAGCAGCGACCGCAAAACAGGGAACACTGAAGCTTTCTTT. V is TRBV5-1 and J is TRBJ1-1; tentative D call: TRBD1 (5 bases). The CDR3 runs 15 residues. V lost 4 bases and J 1 base, leaving 14 bases between the germline ends. Germline V gives CDR1 SGHRS, CDR2 YFSETQ.

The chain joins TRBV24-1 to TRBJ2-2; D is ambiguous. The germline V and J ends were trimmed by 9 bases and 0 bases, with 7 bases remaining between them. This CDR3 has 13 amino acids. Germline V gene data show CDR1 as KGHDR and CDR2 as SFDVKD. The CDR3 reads CATRFANTGELFF. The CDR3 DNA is TGTGCCACCCGCTTCGCGAACACCGGGGAGCTGTTTTTT.

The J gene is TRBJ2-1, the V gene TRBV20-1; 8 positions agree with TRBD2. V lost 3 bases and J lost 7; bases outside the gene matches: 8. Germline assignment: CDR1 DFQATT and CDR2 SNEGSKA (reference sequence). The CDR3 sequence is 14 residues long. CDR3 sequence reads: CSASWRGARNEQFF. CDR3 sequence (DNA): TGCAGTGCTAGTTGGCGGGGGGCGAGGAATGAGCAGTTCTTC.

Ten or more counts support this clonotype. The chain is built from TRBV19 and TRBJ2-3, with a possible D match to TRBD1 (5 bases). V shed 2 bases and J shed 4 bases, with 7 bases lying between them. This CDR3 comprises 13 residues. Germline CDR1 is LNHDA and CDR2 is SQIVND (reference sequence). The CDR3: CASSIQGADTQYF. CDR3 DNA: TGTGCCAGTAGTATACAGGGCGCAGATACGCAGTATTTT.

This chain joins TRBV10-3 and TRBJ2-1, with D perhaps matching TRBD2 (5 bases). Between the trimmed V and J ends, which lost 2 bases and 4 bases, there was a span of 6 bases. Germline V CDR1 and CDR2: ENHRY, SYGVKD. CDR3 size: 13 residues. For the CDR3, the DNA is TGTGCCATCAGTGAGACTAGTTACAATGAGCAGTTCTTC. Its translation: CAISETSYNEQFF.

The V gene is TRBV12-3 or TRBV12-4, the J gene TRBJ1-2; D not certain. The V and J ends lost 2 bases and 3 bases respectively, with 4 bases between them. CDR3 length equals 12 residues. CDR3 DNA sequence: TGTGCCAGCAGTTTAAGGCACTATGGCTACACCTTC. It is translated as CASSLRHYGYTF.

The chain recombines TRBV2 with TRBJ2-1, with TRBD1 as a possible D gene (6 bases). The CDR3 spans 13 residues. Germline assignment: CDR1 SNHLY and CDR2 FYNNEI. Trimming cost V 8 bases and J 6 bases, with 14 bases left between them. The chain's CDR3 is CASPRVGGNEQFF. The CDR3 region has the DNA TGTGCCAGCCCCCGGGTAGGGGGCAATGAGCAGTTCTTC. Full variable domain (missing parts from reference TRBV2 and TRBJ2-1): EPEVTQTPSHQVTQMGQEVILRCVPISNHLYFYWYRQILGQKVEFLVSFYNNEISEKSEIFDDQFSVERPDGSNFTLKIRSTKLEDSAMYFCASPRVGGNEQFFGPGTRLTVL.

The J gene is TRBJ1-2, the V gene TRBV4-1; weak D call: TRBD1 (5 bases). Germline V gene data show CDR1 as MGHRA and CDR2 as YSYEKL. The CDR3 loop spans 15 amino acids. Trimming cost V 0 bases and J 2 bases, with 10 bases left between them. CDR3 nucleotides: TGCGCCAGCAGCCAAGAAGCAGGGCGCAACTATGGCTACACCTTC. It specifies CASSQEAGRNYGYTF.

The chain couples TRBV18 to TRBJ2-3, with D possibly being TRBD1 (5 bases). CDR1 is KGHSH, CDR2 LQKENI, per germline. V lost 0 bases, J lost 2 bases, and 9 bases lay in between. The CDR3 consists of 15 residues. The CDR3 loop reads CASSPPEGATDTQYF. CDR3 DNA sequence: TGTGCCAGCTCACCACCTGAAGGGGCCACAGATACGCAGTATTTT.

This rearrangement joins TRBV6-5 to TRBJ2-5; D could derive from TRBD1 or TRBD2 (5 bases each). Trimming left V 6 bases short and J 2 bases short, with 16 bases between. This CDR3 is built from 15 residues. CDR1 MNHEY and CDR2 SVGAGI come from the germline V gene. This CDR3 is CASRSGAGRQETQYF. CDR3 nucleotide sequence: TGTGCCAGCAGGTCCGGGGCCGGACGGCAAGAGACCCAGTACTTC.

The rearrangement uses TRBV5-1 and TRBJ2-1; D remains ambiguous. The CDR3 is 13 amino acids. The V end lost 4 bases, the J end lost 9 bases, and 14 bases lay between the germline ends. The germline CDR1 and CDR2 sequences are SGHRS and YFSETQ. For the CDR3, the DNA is TGCGCCAGCAGCCCCACCCGAGGTAGTGAGCAGTTCTTC. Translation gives CASSPTRGSEQFF.

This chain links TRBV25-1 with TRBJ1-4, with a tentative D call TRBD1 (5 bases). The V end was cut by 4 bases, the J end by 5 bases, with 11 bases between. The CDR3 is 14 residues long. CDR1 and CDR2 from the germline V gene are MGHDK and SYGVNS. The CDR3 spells CASSGGLGNEKLFF. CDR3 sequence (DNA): TGTGCCAGCAGTGGGGGACTCGGCAATGAAAAACTGTTTTTT.

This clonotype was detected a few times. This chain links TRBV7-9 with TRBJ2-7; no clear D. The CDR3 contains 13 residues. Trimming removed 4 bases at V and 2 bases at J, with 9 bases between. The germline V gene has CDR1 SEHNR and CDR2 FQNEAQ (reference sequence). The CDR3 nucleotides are TGTGCCAGCAGCTCTCCGGCAGCCTACGAGCAGTACTTC. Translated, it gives CASSSPAAYEQYF.

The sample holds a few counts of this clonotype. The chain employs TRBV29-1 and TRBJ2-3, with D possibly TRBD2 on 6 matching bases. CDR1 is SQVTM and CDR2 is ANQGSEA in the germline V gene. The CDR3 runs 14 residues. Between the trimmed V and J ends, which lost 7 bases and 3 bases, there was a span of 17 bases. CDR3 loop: CSAGSGLATDTQYF. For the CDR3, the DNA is TGCAGCGCTGGATCCGGCCTAGCGACAGATACGCAGTATTTT.

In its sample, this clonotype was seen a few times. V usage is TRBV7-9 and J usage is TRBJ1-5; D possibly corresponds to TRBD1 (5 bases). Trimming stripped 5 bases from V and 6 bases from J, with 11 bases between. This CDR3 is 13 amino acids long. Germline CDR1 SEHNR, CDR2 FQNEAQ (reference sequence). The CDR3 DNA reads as TGTGCCAGCAGCCCTGTGGGGCCTCAGCCCCAGCATTTT. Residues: CASSPVGPQPQHF. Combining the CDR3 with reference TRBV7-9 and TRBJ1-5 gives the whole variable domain DTGVSQNPRHKITKRGQNVTFRCDPISEHNRLYWYRQTLGQGPEFLTYFQNEAQLEKSRLLSDRFSAERPKGSFSTLEIQRTEQGDSAMYLCASSPVGPQPQHFGDGTRLSIL.

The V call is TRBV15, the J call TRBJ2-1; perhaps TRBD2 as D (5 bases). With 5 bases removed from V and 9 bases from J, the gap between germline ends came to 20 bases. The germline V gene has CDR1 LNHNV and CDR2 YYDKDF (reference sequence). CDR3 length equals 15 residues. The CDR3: CATSSRDSGWGEQFF. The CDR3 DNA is TGTGCCACCAGCTCTCGAGACTCGGGATGGGGTGAGCAGTTCTTC.

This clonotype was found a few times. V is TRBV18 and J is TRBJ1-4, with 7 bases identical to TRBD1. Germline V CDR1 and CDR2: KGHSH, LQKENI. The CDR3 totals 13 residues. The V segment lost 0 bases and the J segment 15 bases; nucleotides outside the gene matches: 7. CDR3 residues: CASSPPPRQGVFF. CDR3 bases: TGTGCCAGCTCACCACCGCCTCGACAGGGAGTGTTTTTT.

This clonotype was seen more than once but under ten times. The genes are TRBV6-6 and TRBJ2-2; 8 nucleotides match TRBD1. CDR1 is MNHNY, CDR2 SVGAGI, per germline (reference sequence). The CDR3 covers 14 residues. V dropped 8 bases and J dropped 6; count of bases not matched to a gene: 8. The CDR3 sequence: CASAGQGSSGELFF. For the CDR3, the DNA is TGTGCCAGCGCCGGACAGGGAAGTTCCGGGGAGCTGTTTTTT.

The CDR3 region has the DNA TGCGCCAGCAGCCAAGGGGAGGTTTATGAAAAACTGTTTTTT. Translating it yields CASSQGEVYEKLFF. V and J are TRBV4-1 and TRBJ1-4; D uncertain. Germline CDR1 MGHRA, CDR2 YSYEKL. V was clipped by 1 base and J by 6 bases, with 9 bases between them. CDR3 size: 14 residues.

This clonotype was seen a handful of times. The CDR3 nucleotides read TGTGCCAGCAGCTTACAGGGACAGGCGAACACTGAAGCTTTCTTT. Encoded protein: CASSLQGQANTEAFF. This chain joins TRBV7-9 and TRBJ1-1, with TRBD1 matching over 8 bases. The J segment lost 1 base and the V segment lost 2 bases, leaving 3 bases of the junction unmatched. CDR1 is SEHNR, CDR2 FQNEAQ, per germline (reference sequence). CDR3 length equals 15 residues.

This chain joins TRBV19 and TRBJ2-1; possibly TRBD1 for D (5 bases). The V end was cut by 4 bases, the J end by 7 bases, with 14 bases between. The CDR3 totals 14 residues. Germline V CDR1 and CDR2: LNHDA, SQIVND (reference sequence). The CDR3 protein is CASSRGRVENEQFF. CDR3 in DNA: TGTGCCAGTAGTAGGGGCAGGGTGGAGAATGAGCAGTTCTTC.

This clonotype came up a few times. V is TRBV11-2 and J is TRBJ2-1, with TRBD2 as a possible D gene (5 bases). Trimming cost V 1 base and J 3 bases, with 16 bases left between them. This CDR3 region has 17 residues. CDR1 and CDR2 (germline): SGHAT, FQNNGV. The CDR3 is CASSLVTEGSYYNEQFF. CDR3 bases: TGTGCCAGCAGCTTAGTTACTGAAGGGAGCTACTACAATGAGCAGTTCTTC. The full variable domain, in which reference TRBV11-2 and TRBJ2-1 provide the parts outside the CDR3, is EAGVAQSPRYKIIEKRQSVAFWCNPISGHATLYWYQQILGQGPKLLIQFQNNGVVDDSQLPKDRFSAERLKGVDSTLKIQPAKLEDSAVYLCASSLVTEGSYYNEQFFGPGTRLTVL.

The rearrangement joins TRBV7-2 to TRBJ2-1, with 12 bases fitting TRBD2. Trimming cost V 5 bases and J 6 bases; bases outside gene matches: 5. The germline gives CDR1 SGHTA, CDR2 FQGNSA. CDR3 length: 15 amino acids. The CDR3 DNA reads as TGTGCCAGCAGCGCACCTAGCGGGGGGGCCAATGAGCAGTTCTTC. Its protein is CASSAPSGGANEQFF.

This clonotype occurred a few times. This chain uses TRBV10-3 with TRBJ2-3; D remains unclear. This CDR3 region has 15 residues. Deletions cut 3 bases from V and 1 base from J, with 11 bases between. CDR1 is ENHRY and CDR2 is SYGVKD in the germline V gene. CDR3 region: CAISEGESGTDTQYF. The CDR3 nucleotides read TGTGCCATCAGTGAAGGAGAGAGTGGCACAGATACGCAGTATTTT.

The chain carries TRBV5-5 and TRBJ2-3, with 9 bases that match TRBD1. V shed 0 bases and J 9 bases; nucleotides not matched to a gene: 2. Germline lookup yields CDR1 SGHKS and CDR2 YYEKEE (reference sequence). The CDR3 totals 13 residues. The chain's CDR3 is CASSLDRGRTQYF. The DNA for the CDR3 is TGTGCCAGCAGCTTGGACAGGGGGCGAACGCAGTATTTT.

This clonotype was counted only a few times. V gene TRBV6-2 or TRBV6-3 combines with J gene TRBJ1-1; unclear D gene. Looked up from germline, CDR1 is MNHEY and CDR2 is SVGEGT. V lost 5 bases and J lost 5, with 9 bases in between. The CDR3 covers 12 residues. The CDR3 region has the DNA TGTGCCAGCAGTCCCCGCGTTACTGAAGCTTTCTTT. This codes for CASSPRVTEAFF.

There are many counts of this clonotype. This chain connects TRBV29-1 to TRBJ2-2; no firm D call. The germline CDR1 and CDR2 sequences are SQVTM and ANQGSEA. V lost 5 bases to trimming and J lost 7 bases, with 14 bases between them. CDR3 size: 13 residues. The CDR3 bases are TGCAGCGTTAAATATCACACAGACGGGGAGCTGTTTTTT. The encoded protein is CSVKYHTDGELFF.